This T cell receptor beta chain was retrieved from a study of cytomegalovirus exposure and HLA in healthy donors. General study results and limits: Generally TCR sequences proved uncommon, though certain public TCRs appeared in numerous donors.

V was pared by 4 bases and J by 5 bases, with 7 bases of the junction left unmatched. The CDR3 totals 15 residues. The germline gives CDR1 KGHSY, CDR2 FQNENV. The PCR contained 60 Vbeta and 13 Jbeta primers. Profiling relied on immunoSEQ multiplex PCR, and the TCRdb table lists in-frame clones only, not all of them. Of about 200,000 clones in the sample, nearly 80% are singletons; the top ten hold 1.5% to 2%. On this clone: The antigen is undetermined.

The origin of this receptor is a male donor in good health and CMV-seronegative. The V gene is TRBV16, the J gene TRBJ1-5; 8 bases are a match to TRBD1. Sequenced: PBMCs. CDR3 in amino acids: CASSPDGQGYQPQHF. The DNA of the CDR3 is TGTGCCAGCAGCCCAGACGGACAGGGTTATCAGCCCCAGCATTTT.